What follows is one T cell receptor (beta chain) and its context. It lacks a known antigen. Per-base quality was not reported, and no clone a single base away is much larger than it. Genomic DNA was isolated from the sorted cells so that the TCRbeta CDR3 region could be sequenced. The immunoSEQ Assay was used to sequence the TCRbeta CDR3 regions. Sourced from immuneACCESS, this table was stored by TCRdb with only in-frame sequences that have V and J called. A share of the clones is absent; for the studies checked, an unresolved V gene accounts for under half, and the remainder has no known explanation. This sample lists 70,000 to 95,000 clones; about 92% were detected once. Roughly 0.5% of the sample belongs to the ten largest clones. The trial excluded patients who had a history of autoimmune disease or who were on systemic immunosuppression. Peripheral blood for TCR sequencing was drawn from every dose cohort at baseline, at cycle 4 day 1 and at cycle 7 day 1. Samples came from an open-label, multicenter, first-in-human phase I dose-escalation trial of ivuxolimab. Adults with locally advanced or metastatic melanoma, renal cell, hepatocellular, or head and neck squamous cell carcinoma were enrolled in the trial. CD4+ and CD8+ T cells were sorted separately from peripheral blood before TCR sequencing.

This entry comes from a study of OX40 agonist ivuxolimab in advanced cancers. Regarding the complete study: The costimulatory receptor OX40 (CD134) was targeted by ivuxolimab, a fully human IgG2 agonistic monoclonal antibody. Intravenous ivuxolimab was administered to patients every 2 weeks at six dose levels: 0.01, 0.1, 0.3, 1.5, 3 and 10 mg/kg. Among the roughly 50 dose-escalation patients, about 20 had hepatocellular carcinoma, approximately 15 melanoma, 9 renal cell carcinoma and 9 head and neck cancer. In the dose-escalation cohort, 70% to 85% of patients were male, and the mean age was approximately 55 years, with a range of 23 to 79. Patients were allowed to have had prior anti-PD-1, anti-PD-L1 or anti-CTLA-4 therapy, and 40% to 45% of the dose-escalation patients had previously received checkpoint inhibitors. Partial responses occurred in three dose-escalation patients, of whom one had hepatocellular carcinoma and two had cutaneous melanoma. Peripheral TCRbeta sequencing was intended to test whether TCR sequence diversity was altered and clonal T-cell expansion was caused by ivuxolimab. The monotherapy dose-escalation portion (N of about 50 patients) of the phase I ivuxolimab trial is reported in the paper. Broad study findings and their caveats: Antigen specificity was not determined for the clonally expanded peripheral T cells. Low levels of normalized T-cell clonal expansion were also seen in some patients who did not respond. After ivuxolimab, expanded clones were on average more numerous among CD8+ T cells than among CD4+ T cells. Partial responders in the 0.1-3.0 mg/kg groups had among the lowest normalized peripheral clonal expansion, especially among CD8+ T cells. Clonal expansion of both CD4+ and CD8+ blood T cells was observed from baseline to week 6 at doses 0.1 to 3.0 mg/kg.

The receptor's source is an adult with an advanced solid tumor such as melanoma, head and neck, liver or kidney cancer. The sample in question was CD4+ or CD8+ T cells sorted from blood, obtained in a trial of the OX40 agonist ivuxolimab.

This receptor carries the CDR3 CASSPRTGRAKNIQYF. The nucleotide sequence reads TGTGCCAGCAGCCCGCGGACAGGGCGGGCCAAAAACATTCAGTACTTC. The V and J segments used are TRBV16 and TRBJ2-4, and TRBD1 aligns with 8 junction nucleotides. Trimmed from V: 4 bases; trimmed from J: 1 base; junction bases lacking a gene match: 6. According to the germline V gene, CDR1 reads KGHSY and CDR2 reads FQNENV. The CDR3 goes from the cysteine to the phenylalanine over 16 residues. Of all the DNA, just the CDR3 is kept, 48 bases in frame from base 1.